These T cell receptor beta chains were read from a single sample in a study of CD8+ T cells in alopecia areata. Libraries were prepared by immunoSEQ multiplex PCR; TCRdb keeps only in-frame clonotypes and omits some of them. The table records 150,000 to 200,000 clones, 59% of them present only once. Sequences were derived from CD4+ T cells sorted from blood, sampled at week 0. Receptors originate from a human donor with alopecia areata. CDR3s include the opening cysteine and the closing phenylalanine or tryptophan. The D gene is left open where the match is weak. The size field is filled for only some rows; it gives once, few, many or a size class.

TRBV29-1	TRBJ2-5	-	-	CSVSAGRTQYF	TGCAGCGTAAGTGCCGGTCGGACCCAGTACTTC
TRBV30	TRBJ2-3	-	-	CAWRVAATDTQYF	TGTGCCTGGAGGGTCGCGGCCACAGATACGCAGTATTTT
TRBV14	TRBJ2-5	-	TRBD2	CASSQDGRGRTQYF	TGTGCCAGCAGCCAAGATGGGAGGGGACGGACCCAGTACTTC
TRBV7-9	TRBJ1-5	few	-	CASSLGGRESNQPQHF	TGTGCCAGCAGCTTAGGGGGTAGGGAGAGCAATCAGCCCCAGCATTTT
TRBV2	TRBJ2-4	-	TRBD2	CASSGGGVRAKNIQYF	TGTGCCAGCAGTGGGGGAGGGGTACGAGCCAAAAACATTCAGTACTTC
TRBV29-1	TRBJ2-5	few	TRBD1	CSAGTGGLETQYF	TGCAGCGCCGGGACAGGGGGGCTGGAGACCCAGTACTTC
TRBV30	TRBJ1-2	-	-	CAWSVEDGGYTF	TGTGCCTGGAGTGTTGAAGACGGTGGCTACACCTTC
TRBV5-1	TRBJ2-5	-	-	CASSSQVSQETQYF	TGCGCCAGCAGCTCACAGGTTTCGCAAGAGACCCAGTACTTC
TRBV20-1	TRBJ2-1	few	-	CSAKEYNEQFF	TGCAGTGCCAAAGAGTACAATGAGCAGTTCTTC
TRBV5-6	TRBJ1-2	-	-	CASRPTMTGAYGYTF	TGTGCCAGCAGACCAACCATGACAGGAGCCTATGGCTACACCTTC
TRBV5-1	TRBJ1-4	-	-	CASRLGGFNEKLFF	TGCGCCAGCAGGCTCGGGGGGTTTAATGAAAAACTGTTTTTT
TRBV29-1	TRBJ2-7	-	-	CSVEDRGGTTAEQYF	TGCAGCGTTGAAGATAGGGGAGGGACAACCGCCGAGCAGTACTTC
TRBV30	TRBJ1-1	-	-	CAWSVSGGARRAFF	TGTGCCTGGAGTGTAAGTGGTGGGGCGCGACGAGCTTTCTTT
TRBV29-1	TRBJ2-4	-	-	CSARQRAKNIQYF	TGCAGCGCTCGACAGAGAGCCAAAAACATTCAGTACTTC
TRBV11-3	TRBJ2-1	-	-	CASSLGTGEQFF	TGTGCCAGCAGCTTAGGTACGGGGGAGCAGTTCTTC
TRBV29-1	TRBJ1-1	few	-	CSVLRADTEAFF	TGCAGCGTCCTTCGGGCGGACACTGAAGCTTTCTTT
TRBV4-1	TRBJ1-1	-	-	CASSQNQGFEAFF	TGCGCCAGCAGCCAAAATCAGGGATTTGAAGCTTTCTTT
TRBV6-5	TRBJ1-6	-	-	CASSTGYGALHF	TGTGCCAGCAGTACCGGTTATGGAGCCCTCCACTTT
TRBV7-2	TRBJ2-5	few	-	CASSLDTAQETQYF	TGTGCCAGCAGCTTAGATACAGCCCAAGAGACCCAGTACTTC
TRBV29-1	TRBJ1-5	-	-	CSVRDTHQPQHF	TGCAGCGTCCGGGACACTCATCAGCCCCAGCATTTT
TRBV23-1	TRBJ2-5	-	TRBD2	CASRPGRVETQYF	TGCGCCAGCCGGCCGGGGAGGGTGGAGACCCAGTACTTC
TRBV19	TRBJ2-1	-	-	CASSIGTRQAEQFF	TGTGCCAGTAGTATAGGGACACGTCAGGCTGAGCAGTTCTTC
TRBV6-6	TRBJ2-1	-	-	CASTLDNEQFF	TGTGCCAGCACCCTAGACAATGAGCAGTTCTTC
TRBV11-1	TRBJ2-2	few	-	CASSPGTSGELFF	TGTGCCAGCAGCCCAGGGACCTCCGGGGAGCTGTTTTTT
TRBV5-1	TRBJ2-1	few	TRBD2	CASSLASGGYNEQFF	TGCGCCAGCAGCTTGGCTAGCGGTGGTTACAATGAGCAGTTCTTC
TRBV7-9	TRBJ2-2	few	TRBD1	CASSGQGEELFF	TGTGCCAGCAGCGGACAGGGAGAGGAGCTGTTTTTT
TRBV29-1	TRBJ1-2	-	TRBD1	CSARDRAINGYTF	TGCAGCGCACGGGACAGAGCTATAAATGGCTACACCTTC
TRBV5-1	TRBJ2-6	-	-	CASSLVTWGGLSGANVLTF	TGCGCCAGCAGCTTGGTAACTTGGGGAGGACTCTCTGGGGCCAACGTCCTGACTTTC
TRBV6-5	TRBJ2-3	few	-	CASQKASTDTQYF	TGTGCCAGCCAGAAAGCTAGCACAGATACGCAGTATTTT
TRBV20-1	TRBJ2-1	few	-	CSAIRGGQFF	TGCAGTGCTATAAGAGGGGGGCAGTTCTTC
TRBV10-3	TRBJ1-5	-	-	CAISDGDRTNQPQHF	TGTGCCATCAGCGACGGTGACAGAACTAATCAGCCCCAGCATTTT
TRBV7-2	TRBJ2-7	-	-	CASSLDGIEQYF	TGTGCCAGCAGCTTAGATGGGATCGAGCAGTACTTC
TRBV19	TRBJ1-5	-	TRBD1	CASSPLVWDRGQDQPQHF	TGTGCCAGTAGCCCCCTAGTTTGGGACAGGGGGCAGGATCAGCCCCAGCATTTT
TRBV29-1	TRBJ1-2	once	-	CSVSERVYGYTF	TGCAGCGTGTCGGAGCGGGTCTATGGCTACACCTTC
TRBV29-1	TRBJ1-5	-	-	CSVGTGVNQPQHF	TGCAGCGTGGGTACAGGCGTCAATCAGCCCCAGCATTTT
TRBV6-1	TRBJ2-5	-	-	CASRDDGIQETQYF	TGTGCCAGCAGGGACGACGGGATCCAAGAGACCCAGTACTTC
TRBV27	TRBJ1-2	-	TRBD1	CASSDKLTGGSLYGYTF	TGTGCCAGCAGTGACAAGCTTACAGGGGGTTCTCTCTATGGCTACACCTTC
TRBV29-1	TRBJ1-1	few	TRBD1	CSVKGAGTEAFF	TGCAGCGTTAAGGGGGCCGGCACTGAAGCTTTCTTT
TRBV9	TRBJ2-1	few	-	CASSVRPIGDNEQFF	TGTGCCAGCAGCGTAAGGCCAATCGGGGACAATGAGCAGTTCTTC
TRBV5-1	TRBJ1-4	-	TRBD1	CASSLDGRGPGEKLFF	TGCGCCAGCAGCTTGGATGGCAGGGGGCCTGGAGAAAAACTGTTTTTT
TRBV29-1	TRBJ2-7	few	TRBD1	CSVRDRGIYEQYF	TGCAGCGTCCGGGACAGGGGTATCTACGAGCAGTACTTC
TRBV7-7	TRBJ2-3	-	-	CASSFRDGPSTDTQYF	TGTGCTAGCAGCTTCCGGGACGGCCCAAGCACAGATACGCAGTATTTT
TRBV21-1	TRBJ2-7	-	-	CASSGLYEQYF	TGTGCCAGCAGCGGCCTTTACGAGCAGTACTTC
TRBV29-1	TRBJ1-2	once	-	CSVEGQGSYYGYTF	TGCAGCGTTGAAGGCCAGGGATCATACTATGGCTACACCTTC
TRBV10-3	TRBJ1-2	once	-	CAISAPNYGYTF	TGTGCCATCAGTGCCCCTAACTATGGCTACACCTTC
TRBV30	TRBJ2-2	once	-	CAWSPLSRVVYTGELFF	TGTGCCTGGAGCCCCCTGTCCCGGGTTGTATACACCGGGGAGCTGTTTTTT
TRBV28	TRBJ2-5	-	-	CASSIRETQYF	TGTGCCAGCAGTATCAGAGAGACCCAGTACTTC
TRBV10-3	TRBJ2-5	few	-	CAISESAQGSTQYF	TGTGCCATCAGTGAGTCAGCGCAGGGGTCGACCCAGTACTTC
TRBV7-9	TRBJ1-6	-	-	CASSLAQNSPLHF	TGTGCCAGCAGCTTAGCTCAAAATTCACCCCTCCACTTT
TRBV5-1	TRBJ1-2	-	-	CASSLSALRGIYGYTF	TGCGCCAGCAGCTTGTCAGCGCTAAGGGGAATCTATGGCTACACCTTC
TRBV5-6	TRBJ2-3	few	TRBD2	CASSLAGGSTDTQYF	TGTGCCAGCAGCCTAGCGGGGGGTAGCACAGATACGCAGTATTTT
TRBV30	TRBJ2-3	-	-	CAWTKVSEQYF	TGTGCCTGGACCAAGGTTTCGGAGCAGTATTTT
TRBV4-1	TRBJ2-5	-	-	CASSQQQTQYF	TGCGCCAGCAGCCAACAACAGACCCAGTACTTC
TRBV5-1	TRBJ2-5	-	-	CASSLVEGTETQYF	TGCGCCAGCAGCTTGGTGGAGGGGACGGAGACCCAGTACTTC
TRBV12-5	TRBJ2-3	-	TRBD2	CASGPTLASGGSTDTQYF	TGTGCTAGTGGTCCTACGCTCGCTAGCGGGGGAAGCACAGATACGCAGTATTTT